Each of the 13 T cell receptor beta chains below was sequenced from the same sample in a study of blood T cell repertoires in COVID-19. TCRdb keeps only in-frame clones here, not all; method: immunoSEQ multiplex PCR. The sample holds just under 65,000 clones, more than 65% seen once. Sequenced sample: peripheral blood. Source of these receptors: a human donor in a cohort sampled during active COVID-19.

This chain joins TRBV3-1 (or the pseudogene TRBV3-2) and TRBJ2-7; possible D gene TRBD1, 6 bases. Germline-derived CDR1 and CDR2 are LGHDT and YNNKEL (reference sequence). The CDR3 loop spans 15 amino acids. V was cut by 5 bases and J by 0 bases, with 14 bases left in between. The CDR3 here is CASSSKTGRSYEQYF. For the CDR3, the DNA is TGTGCCAGCAGCAGTAAGACAGGACGCTCCTACGAGCAGTACTTC.

This chain links TRBV19 with TRBJ1-1, with D maybe TRBD1 (6 bases). CDR1 and CDR2 from the germline V gene are LNHDA and SQIVND (reference sequence). This CDR3 contains 17 residues. The V end lost 5 bases, the J end lost 0 bases, and 19 bases lay between the germline ends. CDR3 nucleotide sequence: TGTGCCAGTAGTCTTCTCGTGAGGACAGAGATGAACACTGAAGCTTTCTTT. It specifies CASSLLVRTEMNTEAFF.

This clone was recorded a few times. The genes are TRBV2 and TRBJ1-1; TRBD1 agrees at 8 bases. The CDR3 sequence is 14 residues long. Unmatched junction bases numbered 7, after V lost 6 bases and J lost 4 bases. Germline V gene sequence: CDR1 SNHLY, CDR2 FYNNEI. The CDR3 spells CASSMPGGLTEAFF. CDR3 in DNA: TGTGCCAGCAGCATGCCAGGGGGCCTCACTGAAGCTTTCTTT.

The chain carries TRBV7-6 and TRBJ1-6; 8 bases are shared with TRBD1. V dropped 4 bases and J dropped 10; count of bases not matched to a gene: 9. Germline loops: CDR1 SGHVS, CDR2 FNYEAQ. This CDR3 spans 15 amino acids. CDR3 protein: CASSSEDRAGSPLHF. CDR3 nucleotides: TGTGCCAGCAGCTCCGAGGACAGGGCGGGGTCACCCCTCCACTTT.

The genes are TRBV5-1 and TRBJ2-5; D gene unclear. V lost 2 bases to trimming and J lost 2 bases, with 4 bases between them. Germline V gives CDR1 SGHRS, CDR2 YFSETQ. This CDR3 comprises 12 residues. CDR3 amino acids: CASSFTQETQYF. The CDR3 DNA is TGCGCCAGCAGCTTTACTCAAGAGACCCAGTACTTC.

The V and J genes are TRBV19 and TRBJ1-5; tentative D call: TRBD1 (6 bases). Trimming took off 8 bases at V and 5 bases at J, with 16 bases between the two ends. The CDR3 runs 14 residues. Germline CDR1 and CDR2: LNHDA and SQIVND (reference sequence). The CDR3 DNA reads as TGTGCCAGTCAACGCGGGGGGGCCGATCAGCCCCAGCATTTT. This codes for CASQRGGADQPQHF.

CDR3 in amino acids: CATSDSTGITDTQYF. For the CDR3, the DNA is TGTGCCACCAGTGACTCGACAGGGATCACAGATACGCAGTATTTT. The chain uses TRBV24-1 and TRBJ2-3; 7 bases map to TRBD1. CDR1 and CDR2 from the germline V gene are KGHDR and SFDVKD. Germline trimming cut 4 bases from V and 2 bases from J; bases unmatched to any gene: 5. The CDR3 is 15 amino acids.

CDR3 in amino acids: CASSWGRGNEQYF. The CDR3, as DNA: TGTGCCAGCAGCTGGGGAAGGGGTAACGAGCAGTACTTC. The chain recombines TRBV5-6 with TRBJ2-7; tentative D call: TRBD1 (5 bases). This CDR3 spans 13 amino acids. Germline V CDR1 and CDR2: SGHDT, YYEEEE. The V end was cut by 3 bases, the J end by 5 bases, with 12 bases between. Full variable domain (outside the CDR3, taken from reference TRBV5-6 and TRBJ2-7): DAGVTQSPTHLIKTRGQQVTLRCSPKSGHDTVSWYQQALGQGPQFIFQYYEEEERQRGNFPDRFSGHQFPNYSSELNVNALLLGDSALYLCASSWGRGNEQYFGPGTRLTVT.

The table lists this clone with a count of one. This rearrangement joins TRBV30 to TRBJ1-5; tentative D call: TRBD1 (5 bases). This CDR3 contains 14 residues. The germline V gene has CDR1 GTSNPN and CDR2 SVGIG (reference sequence). V was trimmed by 0 bases and J by 4 bases, leaving 10 bases between them. The CDR3 DNA is TGTGCCTGGAGTGTTGGCAGGGTGAATCAGCCCCAGCATTTT. Translation gives CAWSVGRVNQPQHF.

This chain joins TRBV6-6 and TRBJ1-2; maybe TRBD1 (6 bases). Germline V CDR1 and CDR2: MNHNY, SVGAGI (reference sequence). The length of the CDR3 is 15 residues. V lost 4 bases and J lost 4, with 16 bases in between. CDR3 DNA: TGTGCCAGCAGTTTGTCAGGGGCGCAGCCCTATGGCTACACCTTC. Encoded protein: CASSLSGAQPYGYTF.

V usage is TRBV9 and J usage is TRBJ1-5; perhaps TRBD1 as D (6 bases). The CDR3 length is 15 residues. Trimming took 0 bases from V and 7 from J, leaving 14 bases between them. Per the germline V gene, CDR1 is SGDLS and CDR2 is YYNGEE. The CDR3 region is CASSVDEGEGQPQHF. The CDR3, as DNA: TGTGCCAGCAGCGTAGACGAGGGGGAGGGCCAGCCCCAGCATTTT.

This clone appeared once. The chain uses TRBV5-1 and TRBJ2-3; D possibly corresponds to TRBD1 (5 bases). Germline lookup yields CDR1 SGHRS and CDR2 YFSETQ. The CDR3 extends over 14 amino acids. Trimming pared 0 bases from V and 7 bases from J, leaving 12 bases between. This CDR3 is CASSLGGAGNTQYF. Written as DNA, the CDR3 is TGCGCCAGCAGCTTGGGGGGCGCAGGAAATACGCAGTATTTT.

This chain links TRBV4-3 with TRBJ1-1; maybe TRBD1 (5 bases). The germline V gene has CDR1 LGHNA and CDR2 YSLEER. V lost 0 bases and J lost 5, with 13 bases in between. CDR3 length: 15 residues. The CDR3 nucleotides read TGCGCCAGCAGCCAAGATCTGGGGCGGGGGACTGAAGCTTTCTTT. Translating gives CASSQDLGRGTEAFF.